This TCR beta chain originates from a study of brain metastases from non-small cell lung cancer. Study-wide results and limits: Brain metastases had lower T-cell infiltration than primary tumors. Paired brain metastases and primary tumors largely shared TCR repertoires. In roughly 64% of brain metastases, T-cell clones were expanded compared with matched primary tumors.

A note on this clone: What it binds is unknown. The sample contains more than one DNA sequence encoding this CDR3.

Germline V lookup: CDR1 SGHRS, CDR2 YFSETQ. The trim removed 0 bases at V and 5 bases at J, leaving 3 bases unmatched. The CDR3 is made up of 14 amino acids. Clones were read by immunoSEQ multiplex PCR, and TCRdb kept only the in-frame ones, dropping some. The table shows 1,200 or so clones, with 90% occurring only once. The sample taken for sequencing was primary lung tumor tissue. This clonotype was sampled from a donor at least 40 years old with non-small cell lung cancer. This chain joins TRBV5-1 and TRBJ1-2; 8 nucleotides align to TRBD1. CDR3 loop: CASSLGQGTYGYTF. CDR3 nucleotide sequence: TGCGCCAGCAGCTTGGGACAGGGGACATATGGCTACACCTTC.